This TCR beta chain was recorded in a study of identical twins. Study-level results: Fewer insertions characterized abundant cord blood beta clonotypes, whereas memory repertoires showed none.

This clonotype was found many times. Antigen unknown. TCRdb independently ran MiXCR on the 5' RACE reads; one entry per CDR3 protein. The sample includes a few hundred thousand distinct CDR3 sequences, about 10% of them seen just once. The germline V gene has CDR1 SGHAT and CDR2 FQNNGV. This CDR3 has 17 residues. The J segment lost 9 bases and the V segment lost 1 base, leaving 9 bases of the junction unmatched. Sequencing was performed on naive T cells sorted from blood. V is TRBV11-2 and J is TRBJ2-1; 13 nucleotides align to TRBD2. The TCR sequence derives from a woman aged 45-65 years in good health. This chain's CDR3 is CASSLARLAGGRSEQFF. The DNA for the CDR3 is TGTGCCAGCAGCTTAGCCAGACTAGCGGGAGGTAGGAGTGAGCAGTTCTTC.